Sequencing of this TCR beta chain was carried out in a study of cytomegalovirus exposure and HLA in healthy donors. About the research overall: Researchers previously reported finding just under 120 million unique TCR beta sequences from about 179 million T cells. Findings and caveats of the study: TCR beta chains associated with HLA were, in a later analysis, more clonally expanded than equally common others. In an earlier analysis, productive rearrangement rates for most beta V segments clustered near 87% or 30%.

Trimming removed 4 bases at V and 3 bases at J, with 9 bases between. Germline V lookup: CDR1 SNHLY, CDR2 FYNNEI. CDR3 length equals 13 residues. 60 Vbeta and 13 Jbeta primers were used in PCR. The authors' processing: The authors later counted 75 million to 90 million unique TCR beta chains, some 12 million of them shared. Clones were read by immunoSEQ multiplex PCR, and TCRdb kept only the in-frame ones, dropping some. V, J and clone size reflect that table, while D and trimming were determined from the DNA. This sample carries 95,000 to 110,000 clones, roughly four fifths of them seen once, and the ten largest clones take about 2%. Worth noting for this clone: What it recognizes is unknown.

This receptor was taken from a man younger than 30 in good health and CMV-seronegative. V usage is TRBV2 and J usage is TRBJ1-1; D may be TRBD1 (6 bases). Source material: PBMCs. The CDR3 reads CASSVQGYTEAFF. The CDR3 DNA is TGTGCCAGCAGTGTACAGGGCTACACTGAAGCTTTCTTT.